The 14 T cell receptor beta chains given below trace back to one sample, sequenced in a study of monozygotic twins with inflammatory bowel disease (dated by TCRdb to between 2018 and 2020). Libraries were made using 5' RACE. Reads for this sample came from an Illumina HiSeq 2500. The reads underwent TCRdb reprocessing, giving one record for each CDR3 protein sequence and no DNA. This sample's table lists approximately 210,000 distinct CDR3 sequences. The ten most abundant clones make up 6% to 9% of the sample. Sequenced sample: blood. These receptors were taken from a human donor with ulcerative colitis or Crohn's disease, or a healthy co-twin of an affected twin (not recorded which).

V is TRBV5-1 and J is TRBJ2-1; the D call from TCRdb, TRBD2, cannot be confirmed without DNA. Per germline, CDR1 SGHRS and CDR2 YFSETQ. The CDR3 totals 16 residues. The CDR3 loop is CASSLELAGAYNEQFF.

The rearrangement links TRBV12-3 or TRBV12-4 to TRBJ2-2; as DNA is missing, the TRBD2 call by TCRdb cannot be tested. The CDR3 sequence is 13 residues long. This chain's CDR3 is CASLGGTGRELSF.

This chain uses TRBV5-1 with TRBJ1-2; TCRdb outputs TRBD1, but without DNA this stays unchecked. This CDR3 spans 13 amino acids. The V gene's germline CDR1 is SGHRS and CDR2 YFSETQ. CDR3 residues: CASSPDSSYGYTF.

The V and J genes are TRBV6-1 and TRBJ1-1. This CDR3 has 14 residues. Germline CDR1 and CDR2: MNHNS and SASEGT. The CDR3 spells CATHLDLMHTEAFF.

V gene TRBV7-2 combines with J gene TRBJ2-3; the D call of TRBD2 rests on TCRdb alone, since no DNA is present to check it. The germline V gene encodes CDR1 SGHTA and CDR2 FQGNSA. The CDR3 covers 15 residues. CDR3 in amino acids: CASTPEGGGTDTQYF.

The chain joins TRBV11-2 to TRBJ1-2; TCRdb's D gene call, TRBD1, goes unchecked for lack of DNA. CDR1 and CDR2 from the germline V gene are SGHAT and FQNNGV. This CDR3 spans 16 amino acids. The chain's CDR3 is CASTQAPGQGSYGYTF.

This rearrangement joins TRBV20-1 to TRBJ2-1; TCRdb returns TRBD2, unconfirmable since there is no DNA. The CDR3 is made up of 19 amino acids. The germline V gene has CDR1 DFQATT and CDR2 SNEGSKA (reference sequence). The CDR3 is CSARVGTSGGAKSYNEQFF.

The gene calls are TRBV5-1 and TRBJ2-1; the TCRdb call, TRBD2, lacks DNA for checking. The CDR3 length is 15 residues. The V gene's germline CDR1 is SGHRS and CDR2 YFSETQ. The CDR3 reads CASTPGLAGDNEQFF.

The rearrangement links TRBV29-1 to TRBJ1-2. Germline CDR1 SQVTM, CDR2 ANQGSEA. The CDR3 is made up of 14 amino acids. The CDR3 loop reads CSVEASTAIYGYTF. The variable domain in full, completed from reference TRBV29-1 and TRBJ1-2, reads SAVISQKPSRDICQRGTSLTIQCQVDSQVTMMFWYRQQPGQSLTLIATANQGSEATYESGFVIDKFPISRPNLTFSTLTVSNMSPEDSSIYLCSVEASTAIYGYTFGSGTRLTVV.

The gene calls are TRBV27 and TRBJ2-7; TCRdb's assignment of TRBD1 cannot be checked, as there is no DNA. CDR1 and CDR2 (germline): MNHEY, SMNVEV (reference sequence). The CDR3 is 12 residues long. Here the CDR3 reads CASSLAGNEQYF.

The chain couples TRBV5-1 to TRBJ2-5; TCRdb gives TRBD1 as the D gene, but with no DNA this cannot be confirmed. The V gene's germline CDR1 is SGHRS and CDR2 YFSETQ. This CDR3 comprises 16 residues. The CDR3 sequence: CASSLTRDRDGETQYF.

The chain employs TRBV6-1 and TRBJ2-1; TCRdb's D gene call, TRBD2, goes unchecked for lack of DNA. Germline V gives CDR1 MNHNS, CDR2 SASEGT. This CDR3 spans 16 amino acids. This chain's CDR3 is CASRPRTSGPDNEQFF.

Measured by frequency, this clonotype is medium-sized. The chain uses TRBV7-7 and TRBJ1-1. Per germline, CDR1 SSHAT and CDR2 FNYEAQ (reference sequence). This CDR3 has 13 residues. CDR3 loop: CASSPNLNTEAFF.

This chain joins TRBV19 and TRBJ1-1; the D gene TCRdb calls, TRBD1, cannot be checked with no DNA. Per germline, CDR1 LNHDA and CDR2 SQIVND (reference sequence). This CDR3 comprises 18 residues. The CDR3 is CASSNPRPRAGADTEAFF.